The 4 T cell receptor beta chains below were found in one sample sequenced in a study of early T cells in non-severe SARS-CoV-2 infection. In TCRdb, the 5' RACE reads were re-called with MiXCR into one record per CDR3 protein. The data show approximately 64,000 distinct CDR3 sequences, 18% seen once. The specimen was whole blood, collected at baseline. These receptors originate from an adult who was a healthcare worker with PCR-confirmed SARS-CoV-2 infection or an uninfected control (not recorded which).

This clonotype was observed many times. This chain connects TRBV4-2 to TRBJ2-7, with D tentatively TRBD1 or TRBD2 (6 bases each). The CDR3 is made up of 16 amino acids. The V gene lost 0 bases and the J gene lost 3 bases, with 15 bases spanning the gap. Germline V gene lookup returns CDR1 LGHNA and CDR2 YNFKEQ. This chain's CDR3 is CASSQEVGGTHYEQYF. In DNA form, the CDR3 reads TGTGCCAGCAGCCAAGAAGTGGGCGGGACACACTACGAGCAGTACTTC.

This clonotype showed up just a few times. The J gene is TRBJ1-4, the V gene TRBV28, with TRBD1 as a possible D gene (5 bases). Germline-derived CDR1 and CDR2 are MDHEN and SYDVKM. The CDR3 has 15 amino acids. The V end lost 6 bases, the J end lost 0 bases, and 11 bases lay between the germline ends. Here the CDR3 reads CASSLTASTNEKLFF. DNA for the CDR3: TGTGCCAGCAGCCTGACAGCCTCAACTAATGAAAAACTGTTTTTT.

This clonotype was seen a handful of times. This CDR3 is CASRRGSSYEQYF. As DNA, the CDR3 is TGTGCCAGCAGGAGAGGGAGTTCCTACGAGCAGTACTTC. The chain is built from TRBV6-5 and TRBJ2-7, with D possibly being TRBD2 (5 bases). Trimming took 6 bases from V and 1 from J, leaving 10 bases between them. Germline CDR1 is MNHEY and CDR2 is SVGAGI. The CDR3 length is 13 residues.

The rearrangement joins TRBV7-9 to TRBJ1-4; no clear D. The CDR3 consists of 13 residues. CDR1 and CDR2 (germline): SEHNR, FQNEAQ (reference sequence). Trimming pared 2 bases from V and 8 bases from J, leaving 9 bases between. The CDR3 spells CASSLPSAEKLFF. The DNA of the CDR3 is TGTGCCAGCAGCTTACCCTCCGCGGAAAAACTGTTTTTT.